This T cell receptor beta chain was observed in a study of shared clonotypes between healthy human individuals (dated by TCRdb to 2018 to 2020). Background on the whole study: The cohort comprised a couple of women and a few men aged 18 to 49 years. To estimate repertoire size and how much clonotype sharing occurs between individuals, the study deeply sequenced the blood TCR repertoires of several healthy adults. To increase sequencing depth and limit assay-specific biases, different laboratories used diverse techniques to prepare libraries and sequence TCR repertoires. Each donor's leukapheresis produced roughly between roughly 0.9 and 8.9 billion PBMCs. Summary of the overall study and its limitations: Sampling was restricted to blood, and TCR repertoires in tissues likely differ from the TCR repertoires found in blood. The small number of donors limited the genetic and exposure-history diversity represented. Based on pairwise subsampling, the degree of clonotype sharing among donors was expected to be affected by sequencing depth.

The donors were healthy, HIV-negative adults who had no recently reported acute infections or vaccinations. Every donor was a Caucasian adult residing in Nashville, Tennessee, USA. For unsorted samples, tens of millions of PBMCs were counted and genomic DNA was extracted with the QIAamp DNA Blood Mini kit. Blood was obtained by leukapheresis, after which PBMCs were separated by Ficoll-Histopaque density gradient centrifugation and cryopreserved in liquid nitrogen vapor phase. Using the deep immunoSEQ assay, multiplex PCR amplified TCR CDR3 regions from genomic DNA. Extracted genomic DNA from each cell subset was distributed evenly across all wells of several immunoSEQ 96-well plates, and each plate was treated as a replicate. For unsorted PBMC, each replicate PCR was loaded with 300 to 350 ng genomic DNA, equivalent to approximately 33,000 T cell genomes. Genomic DNA from unsorted PBMC was sequenced over ten immunoSEQ deep assay plates. Purified libraries were measured with a Qubit 3.0 fluorometer, size-checked on a Bioanalyzer 2100, and measured again with the KAPA Library Quantification kit. A separate single-read 150-cycle Illumina NextSeq 550 flow cell was used to sequence each immunoSEQ 96-well plate. The original methods were these. Because the immunoSEQ output included only junctional sequences and no quality scores, the filtering could not be the same as the filtering used for full-length reads. To assign V/J genes and CDR3, sequences were annotated using PyIR, a Python wrapper for IgBLAST v1.9, with IMGT germline references. Reads were removed for weak V/J assignments (E-value above 1e-6), missing CDR3, stop codons, out-of-frame junctions, or ambiguous translated residues. A V3J clonotype was defined by an identical inferred V gene, J gene, and CDR3 amino acid sequence. To compute the percentage overlap between repertoires, the number of shared unique clonotypes was divided by the size of the smaller repertoire. RTK rarefaction, the Chao1 estimator, and Recon v2.1 estimates of unobserved clonotypes were used to assess repertoire richness. Here the immuneACCESS table is served through TCRdb, limited to in-frame sequences with V and J called. Missing clones are a known gap in these copies; in checked studies unresolved V genes cover under half, and the rest lacks a known reason. V, J and clone size derive from that table, while D and trimming were established from the DNA sequence. In this sample the table shows approximately 470,000 clones, approximately 81% of which occur a single time. The ten largest clones capture 9.5% to 15% of the sample.

About this clone itself: Its cognate antigen has yet to be identified. The DNA is left out, because the CDR3 cannot be placed on it with certainty; the CDR3 is given as TCRdb lists it. Distinct nucleotide sequences in the sample also encode this CDR3.

The CDR3 numbers 14 residues from cysteine through phenylalanine. The CDR1 and CDR2 encoded by the germline V gene are ENHRY and SYGVKD. This clonotype was sampled from a woman aged 40 to 55 in good health. Some clones in this sample may be carry-over from other donors' samples. The chain is encoded by TRBV10-3 joined to TRBJ1-2; the table names TRBD1, a call not compared with the DNA. Input material: PBMCs. The CDR3 region reads CAISEWGTGNGYTF.